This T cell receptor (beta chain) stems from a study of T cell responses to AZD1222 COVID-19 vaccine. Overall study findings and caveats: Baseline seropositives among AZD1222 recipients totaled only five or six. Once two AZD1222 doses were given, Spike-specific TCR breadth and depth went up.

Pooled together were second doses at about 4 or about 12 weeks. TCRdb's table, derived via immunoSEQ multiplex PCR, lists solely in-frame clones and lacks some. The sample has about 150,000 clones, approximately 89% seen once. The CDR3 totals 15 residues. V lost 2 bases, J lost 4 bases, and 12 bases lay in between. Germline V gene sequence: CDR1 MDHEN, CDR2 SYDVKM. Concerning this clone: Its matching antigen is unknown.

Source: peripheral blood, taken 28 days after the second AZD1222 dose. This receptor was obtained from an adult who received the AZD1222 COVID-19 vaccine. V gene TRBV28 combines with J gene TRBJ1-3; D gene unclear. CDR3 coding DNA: TGTGCCAGCAGTTTAACTGGCGCAGCCGGAAACACCATATATTTT. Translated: CASSLTGAAGNTIYF.